This T cell receptor beta chain appears in the sequencing data of a study of tumor-infiltrating lymphocytes in oesophageal squamous cell carcinoma. V lost 3 bases, J lost 4 bases, and 13 bases lay in between. The CDR3 runs to 15 residues. From germline, CDR1 is DFQATT and CDR2 SNEGSKA (reference sequence). TCRdb passed the PCR reads through MiXCR, listing each CDR3 protein once. The sample lists about 20,000 distinct CDR3 sequences, 30% to 45% occurring once. The source of this sequence is a male donor with esophageal squamous cell carcinoma. Sequences were obtained from esophageal tumor tissue. V gene TRBV20-1 combines with J gene TRBJ2-6; D uncertain. CDR3 amino acids: CSASVKGDGANVLTF. The DNA of the CDR3 is TGCAGTGCTAGTGTTAAGGGCGACGGGGCCAACGTCCTGACTTTC.